The rows below give T cell receptor beta chains drawn from one sample of a study of shared clonotypes between healthy human individuals. Data came from immunoSEQ multiplex PCR; TCRdb stores just in-frame clones and leaves some out. This sample has 400,000 to 500,000 clones; around 79% occur once, and the top ten carry about 12%. Input material: PBMCs. These receptor sequences come from a middle-aged woman in good health. Some clones in this sample may be carry-over from other donors' samples. Both conserved end residues are part of each CDR3. D genes are given only for firm matches. Not all rows give a size; the values are once, few, many and, for expanded clones, a class.

clone_size	d_call	v_call	j_call	cdr3_aa	cdr3_nt
-	TRBD2	TRBV19	TRBJ2-1	CASSSPLAGGPYNEQFF	TGTGCCAGTAGTTCTCCTTTAGCGGGAGGACCTTACAATGAGCAGTTCTTC
-	-	TRBV4-2	TRBJ2-2	CASSQLFKNTGELFF	TGTGCCAGCAGCCAACTCTTCAAGAACACCGGGGAGCTGTTTTTT
-	-	TRBV19	TRBJ2-2	CASSATSLNTGELFF	TGTGCCAGTAGTGCTACTAGCTTAAACACCGGGGAGCTGTTTTTT
few	-	TRBV10-2	TRBJ2-5	CASSEVHQETQYF	TGCGCCAGCAGTGAGGTCCATCAAGAGACCCAGTACTTC
-	TRBD1	TRBV4-3	TRBJ2-1	CASSQDRRGRPYNEQFF	TGCGCCAGCAGCCAAGATCGCAGGGGGCGACCCTACAATGAGCAGTTCTTC
-	TRBD2	TRBV15	TRBJ2-5	CATSRGGRVPQETQYF	TGTGCCACCAGCAGAGGCGGGAGGGTGCCCCAAGAGACCCAGTACTTC
many	TRBD1	TRBV7-9	TRBJ1-1	CASSPDRGQWFF	TGTGCCAGCAGCCCGGACAGGGGGCAATGGTTCTTT
-	-	TRBV28	TRBJ2-2	CASRSRELAGELFF	TGTGCCAGCAGGTCCAGGGAGTTGGCCGGGGAGCTGTTTTTT
-	-	TRBV19	TRBJ2-7	CASSPRGDQAVYEQYF	TGTGCCAGTAGTCCTAGAGGGGACCAGGCGGTCTACGAGCAGTACTTC
-	-	TRBV28	TRBJ2-1	CASSVAGTTNNEQFF	TGTGCCAGCAGTGTCGCCGGGACAACGAACAATGAGCAGTTCTTC
-	-	TRBV7-8	TRBJ2-7	CASSRSPTKDEQYF	TGTGCCAGCAGCAGGTCTCCCACCAAGGACGAGCAGTACTTC
-	TRBD2	TRBV5-4	TRBJ2-3	CASSYRLAGEVDTQYF	TGTGCCAGCAGCTACCGACTAGCAGGAGAAGTAGATACGCAGTATTTT
few	TRBD1	TRBV15	TRBJ2-2	CATSTPGQRVTGELFF	TGTGCCACCAGCACGCCGGGACAGCGTGTAACCGGGGAGCTGTTTTTT
-	-	TRBV29-1	TRBJ2-1	CSVEGEPSYNEQFF	TGCAGCGTTGAAGGCGAGCCGTCCTACAATGAGCAGTTCTTC
-	TRBD1	TRBV7-8	TRBJ1-4	CASSSSPRGSATNEKLFF	TGTGCCAGCAGCTCGTCCCCCAGGGGGTCTGCAACTAATGAAAAACTGTTTTTT
few	-	TRBV5-1	TRBJ2-3	CASTSDNSITDTQYF	TGCGCCAGCACCTCGGACAATTCTATCACAGATACGCAGTATTTT
-	-	TRBV11-3	TRBJ2-4	CASSLGGDAKNIQYF	TGTGCCAGCAGCTTAGGCGGGGATGCCAAAAACATTCAGTACTTC
once	-	TRBV25-1	TRBJ1-6	CASSEWGGENSPLHF	TGTGCCAGCAGTGAGTGGGGGGGCGAGAATTCACCCCTCCACTTT
-	-	TRBV12-5	TRBJ1-5	CASGLVLWSPAIENHQPQHF	TGTGCTAGTGGTTTGGTACTTTGGAGTCCAGCGATAGAAAACCATCAGCCCCAGCATTTT
-	-	TRBV6-1	TRBJ1-5	CASSEGRYPTPQHF	TGTGCCAGCAGTGAAGGAAGGTACCCCACGCCCCAGCATTTT
-	-	TRBV18	TRBJ1-1	CASSPVGTQSGEAFF	TGTGCCAGCTCACCGGTCGGGACCCAGAGTGGGGAAGCTTTCTTT
-	-	TRBV7-3	TRBJ2-3	CASSPTSRGLPTDTQYF	TGTGCCAGCAGCCCAACGTCCCGGGGACTTCCCACAGATACGCAGTATTTT
-	-	TRBV4-3	TRBJ2-7	CASSQDLGSGGEQYF	TGCGCCAGCAGCCAAGATCTCGGTTCCGGGGGCGAGCAGTACTTC
few	-	TRBV6-1	TRBJ1-3	CASSSDTGNTIYF	TGTGCCAGCAGTTCGGACACTGGAAACACCATATATTTT
-	-	TRBV28	TRBJ1-2	CAAGNVNYGYTF	TGTGCAGCGGGCAATGTTAACTATGGCTACACCTTC
few	-	TRBV5-4	TRBJ1-2	CASSLDTNYGYTF	TGTGCCAGCAGCTTGGACACTAACTATGGCTACACCTTC
-	TRBD1	TRBV5-1	TRBJ2-4	CASSSNSIQGSGKNIQYF	TGCGCCAGCAGCTCTAACTCAATACAGGGGTCAGGCAAAAACATTCAGTACTTC
-	-	TRBV11-2	TRBJ1-1	CASSLEPDTEAFF	TGTGCCAGCAGCTTAGAGCCCGACACTGAAGCTTTCTTT